Each of the 13 T cell receptor beta chains below was sequenced from the same sample in a study of vaccination and CD4 T cells after COVID-19. The Oncomine TCR Beta short-read assay was what sequenced the DNA obtained from cultured CD4+ T cells. TCRdb itself ran the PCR reads through MiXCR, one entry per CDR3 protein. The repertoire holds some 12,000 distinct CDR3 sequences, with less than 70% as singletons. The treatment is: roughly ten-day PBMC culture with coronavirus spike peptide pools or control peptides (ViraFEST assay). No antigen has been assigned to these receptors. Sequenced here: CD4+ T cells from blood, cultured in vitro, sampled before SARS-CoV-2 vaccination. Receptors originate from a human donor who had recovered from COVID-19.

This chain joins TRBV10-3 and TRBJ1-5, with unresolved D. Germline V gene data show CDR1 as ENHRY and CDR2 as SYGVKD. V lost 4 bases, J lost 1 base, and 8 bases lay in between. This CDR3 has 14 amino acids. The CDR3 DNA follows: TGTGCCATCAGTGGACGAGAAAGCAATCAGCCCCAGCATTTT. Translated, it gives CAISGRESNQPQHF.

The gene calls are TRBV7-3 and TRBJ2-5, with a possible D match to TRBD2 (5 bases). Germline V gene lookup returns CDR1 SGHTA and CDR2 FQGTGA. With 5 bases removed from V and 4 bases from J, the gap between germline ends came to 17 bases. The CDR3 consists of 15 residues. In nucleotides, the CDR3 is TGTGCCAGCAGCCCGACCGGGCTAGCTGGAGAGACCCAGTACTTC. This encodes CASSPTGLAGETQYF. Full variable domain (missing parts from reference TRBV7-3 and TRBJ2-5): GAGVSQTPSNKVTEKGKYVELRCDPISGHTALYWYRQSLGQGPEFLIYFQGTGAADDSGLPNDRFFAVRPEGSVSTLKIQRTERGDSAVYLCASSPTGLAGETQYFGPGTRLLVL.

The chain joins TRBV27 to TRBJ2-5; 9 nucleotides line up with TRBD1. CDR1 and CDR2 from the germline V gene are MNHEY and SMNVEV (reference sequence). The CDR3 is 14 amino acids. Unmatched junction bases numbered 4, after V lost 6 bases and J lost 2 bases. The CDR3 DNA reads as TGTGCCAGCAGACAGGGGGCTTGGCAAGAGACCCAGTACTTC. Translating it yields CASRQGAWQETQYF.

V and J are TRBV20-1 and TRBJ1-2, with D maybe TRBD1 (6 bases). Germline V gives CDR1 DFQATT, CDR2 SNEGSKA (reference sequence). There are 13 residues in the CDR3. V lost 3 bases, J lost 4 bases, and 12 bases lay in between. CDR3: CSAREGGSYGYTF. In DNA, the CDR3 is TGCAGTGCTAGGGAGGGGGGGTCCTATGGCTACACCTTC.

The rearrangement uses TRBV2 and TRBJ1-1; 7 nucleotides line up with TRBD1. This CDR3 has 13 amino acids. Trimming removed 10 bases from V and 1 base from J; junction bases left unmatched: 6. The V gene's germline CDR1 is SNHLY and CDR2 FYNNEI. CDR3 in DNA: TGTGCCAATACCAGGGGGTCGAACACTGAAGCTTTCTTT. This translates into CANTRGSNTEAFF.

V and J are TRBV7-9 and TRBJ2-3; 11 bases agree with TRBD1. V trimming: 5 bases; J trimming: 3 bases; junction bases outside the gene matches: 4. The length of the CDR3 is 15 residues. Germline lookup yields CDR1 SEHNR and CDR2 FQNEAQ (reference sequence). The CDR3 DNA is TGTGCCAGCAGCCCCGGGACAGGGGGAACAGATACGCAGTATTTT. This codes for CASSPGTGGTDTQYF. Combining the CDR3 with reference TRBV7-9 and TRBJ2-3 gives the whole variable domain DTGVSQNPRHKITKRGQNVTFRCDPISEHNRLYWYRQTLGQGPEFLTYFQNEAQLEKSRLLSDRFSAERPKGSFSTLEIQRTEQGDSAMYLCASSPGTGGTDTQYFGPGTRLTVL.

The rearrangement uses TRBV20-1 and TRBJ1-1; 9 bases fit TRBD1. Germline V gene lookup returns CDR1 DFQATT and CDR2 SNEGSKA (reference sequence). V gave up 3 bases and J gave up 5 bases; unmatched junction bases: 10. The CDR3 sequence is 15 residues long. In DNA form, the CDR3 reads TGCAGTGCTAGTAATCCTACAGGGGGCGATACTGAAGCTTTCTTT. It is translated as CSASNPTGGDTEAFF.

This clonotype has just a few counts. The CDR3 DNA reads as TGTGCCAGCAGCAACCGAGACGTCCCCTTC. It translates to CASSNRDVPF. V is TRBV21-1 and J is TRBJ1-2. TRBV21-1 is labeled a pseudogene. This CDR3 region has 10 residues.

The DNA of the CDR3 is TGTGCCAGCAGTGAATCATTTGGAAATCAGCCCCAGCATTTT. This gives the protein CASSESFGNQPQHF. The V gene is TRBV2, the J gene TRBJ1-5; D is ambiguous. The CDR3 runs to 14 residues. Per the germline V gene, CDR1 is SNHLY and CDR2 is FYNNEI. Trimming left V 2 bases short and J 4 bases short, with 9 bases between.

A few counts support this clonotype. V is TRBV2 and J is TRBJ2-5; TRBD2 matches 8 bases. CDR1 and CDR2 from the germline V gene are SNHLY and FYNNEI. The CDR3 is 15 amino acids. V gave up 7 bases and J gave up 4 bases; unmatched junction bases: 11. CDR3 sequence reads: CASTPGGILRETQYF. The DNA of the CDR3 is TGTGCCAGCACTCCGGGGGGGATACTCCGAGAGACCCAGTACTTC.

The V and J genes are TRBV7-9 and TRBJ1-1; TRBD1 matches at 8 bases. The V gene's germline CDR1 is SEHNR and CDR2 FQNEAQ (reference sequence). The CDR3 is 14 amino acids. The V gene end was trimmed by 4 bases and the J gene end by 2 bases; junction bases not matched to a gene: 3. The CDR3 sequence is CASSSGTGNTEAFF. The CDR3 nucleotides read TGTGCCAGCAGCTCCGGGACAGGAAACACTGAAGCTTTCTTT.

This clonotype has just a few counts. J is TRBJ1-4 and V is TRBV20-1; unclear D gene. The CDR3 contains 12 residues. Trimming pared 0 bases from V and 14 bases from J, leaving 13 bases between. Germline CDR1 DFQATT, CDR2 SNEGSKA (reference sequence). Here the CDR3 reads CSARDHETFLFF. CDR3 nucleotides: TGCAGTGCTAGAGATCACGAGACTTTTCTGTTTTTT.

This clonotype occurred a few times. The chain combines TRBV7-9 with TRBJ2-5, with D unclear. The CDR3 has 12 residues. Germline loops: CDR1 SEHNR, CDR2 FQNEAQ (reference sequence). V dropped 0 bases and J dropped 2 bases, with 1 base sitting between them. The CDR3: CASSLAQETQYF. The CDR3 coding sequence is TGTGCCAGCAGCTTAGCACAAGAGACCCAGTACTTC. The full variable domain, in which reference TRBV7-9 and TRBJ2-5 provide the parts outside the CDR3, is DTGVSQNPRHKITKRGQNVTFRCDPISEHNRLYWYRQTLGQGPEFLTYFQNEAQLEKSRLLSDRFSAERPKGSFSTLEIQRTEQGDSAMYLCASSLAQETQYFGPGTRLLVL.